A single sample is the source of the 14 T cell receptor beta chains below, sequenced in a study of cytomegalovirus exposure and HLA in healthy donors. The PCR contained 60 Vbeta and 13 Jbeta primers. The assay was immunoSEQ multiplex PCR, and TCRdb's table has in-frame clones only and misses some. The table shows roughly 140,000 clones, with roughly 80% occurring only once. Sequenced: PBMCs. The source is a man aged 30 to 45 in good health and CMV-seropositive.

The chain is built from TRBV28 and TRBJ1-1; 7 bases map to TRBD1. V lost 7 bases to trimming and J lost 10 bases; unmatched junction nucleotides: 9. This CDR3 is 12 amino acids long. Germline CDR1 MDHEN, CDR2 SYDVKM. CDR3 residues: CASTMRQGAAFF. The CDR3 bases are TGTGCCAGCACCATGCGACAGGGAGCAGCTTTCTTT.

The rearrangement links TRBV30 to TRBJ1-2, with 9 bases fitting TRBD1. V lost 5 bases to trimming and J lost 4 bases; unmatched junction nucleotides: 14. There are 16 residues in the CDR3. CDR1 is GTSNPN and CDR2 is SVGIG in the germline V gene (reference sequence). The CDR3: CAWEWVSGTGFYGYTF. The CDR3 nucleotides read TGTGCCTGGGAATGGGTCTCCGGGACAGGGTTCTATGGCTACACCTTC.

The chain couples TRBV11-1 to TRBJ1-1; no definite D call. The CDR3 is 14 residues long. With 1 base removed from V and 2 bases from J, the gap between germline ends came to 8 bases. Germline V gene sequence: CDR1 SGHAT, CDR2 FQDESV (reference sequence). CDR3 coding DNA: TGTGCCAGCAGCTTAGGCGGTAAAAACACTGAAGCTTTCTTT. This translates into CASSLGGKNTEAFF.

The chain carries TRBV6-6 and TRBJ2-5, with D tentatively TRBD1 (6 bases). Judging by the DNA end, TRBJ2-7 fits better; the J call may be wrong. The CDR3 extends over 16 amino acids. CDR1 MNHNY and CDR2 SVGAGI come from the germline V gene (reference sequence). CDR3 sequence: CASSYSVKTGSYEQYF. The CDR3 DNA reads TGTGCCAGCAGTTACTCGGTTAAGACAGGCTCCTACGAGCAGTACTTC.

V gene TRBV2 combines with J gene TRBJ2-7; D remains unclear. V lost 0 bases, J lost 6 bases, and 9 bases lay in between. Per the germline V gene, CDR1 is SNHLY and CDR2 is FYNNEI. The CDR3 has 13 residues. The CDR3 coding sequence is TGTGCCAGCAGTGAAGCTCGTAGCAGCGAGCAGTACTTC. Translation: CASSEARSSEQYF.

This sequence joins TRBV29-1 and TRBJ1-4, with a weak D call TRBD1 (6 bases). Between the trimmed V and J ends, which lost 6 bases and 0 bases, there was a span of 17 bases. The CDR3 is made up of 16 amino acids. Germline V gene sequence: CDR1 SQVTM, CDR2 ANQGSEA. CDR3 sequence (DNA): TGCAGCGTCCGAACAGGGATCTCGCCAACTAATGAAAAACTGTTTTTT. Translating gives CSVRTGISPTNEKLFF.

This chain joins TRBV2 and TRBJ2-1, with D maybe TRBD2 (6 bases). Germline assignment: CDR1 SNHLY and CDR2 FYNNEI. This CDR3 is built from 14 residues. The V gene lost 4 bases and the J gene lost 4 bases, with 11 bases spanning the gap. The CDR3 loop is CASSGLGTYNEQFF. The DNA of the CDR3 is TGTGCCAGCAGTGGACTTGGGACTTACAATGAGCAGTTCTTC.

V usage is TRBV30 and J usage is TRBJ1-5; D remains unclear. The CDR3 is 14 residues long. Trimming cost V 1 base and J 3 bases, with 10 bases left between them. Germline V gene lookup returns CDR1 GTSNPN and CDR2 SVGIG (reference sequence). Here the CDR3 DNA reads TGTGCCTGGAGTGGGGGAGAGTACAATCAGCCCCAGCATTTT. Protein: CAWSGGEYNQPQHF.

The J gene is TRBJ2-6, the V gene TRBV2; D is unclear. Trimming removed 6 bases at V and 0 bases at J, with 9 bases between. This CDR3 region has 15 residues. Germline V gives CDR1 SNHLY, CDR2 FYNNEI. CDR3 protein: CASSPRISGANVLTF. DNA of the CDR3: TGTGCCAGCAGCCCCAGAATCTCTGGGGCCAACGTCCTGACTTTC.

The chain recombines TRBV5-1 with TRBJ1-1, with a weak D call TRBD1 (6 bases). Trimming removed 0 bases at V and 4 bases at J, with 10 bases between. The CDR3 spans 14 residues. Germline-derived CDR1 and CDR2 are SGHRS and YFSETQ. The chain's CDR3 is CASSLGQVPTEAFF. CDR3 nucleotides: TGCGCCAGCAGCTTGGGACAGGTTCCCACTGAAGCTTTCTTT.

The genes are TRBV6-5 and TRBJ2-1; D may be TRBD1 (5 bases). Looked up from germline, CDR1 is MNHEY and CDR2 is SVGAGI. This CDR3 spans 15 amino acids. V was clipped by 6 bases and J by 5 bases, with 17 bases between them. The DNA for the CDR3 is TGTGCCAGCAGCCCCCCTGGGGCCGTTGACAATGAGCAGTTCTTC. It encodes CASSPPGAVDNEQFF.

The V call is TRBV30, the J call TRBJ2-7, with 7 bases identical to TRBD2. The V gene end was trimmed by 4 bases and the J gene end by 3 bases; junction bases not matched to a gene: 15. The CDR3 totals 16 residues. Germline CDR1 reads GTSNPN; CDR2 reads SVGIG (reference sequence). CDR3 in DNA: TGTGCCTGGATTCTTGCCGGGACTAACTTCAACTACGAGCAGTACTTC. Protein product: CAWILAGTNFNYEQYF. The entire variable domain, with the rest obtained from reference TRBV30 and TRBJ2-7, is as follows: SQTIHQWPATLVQPVGSPLSLECTVEGTSNPNLYWYRQAAGRGLQLLFYSVGIGQISSEVPQNLSASRPQDRQFILSSKKLLLSDSGFYLCAWILAGTNFNYEQYFGPGTRLTVT.

V and J are TRBV6-1 and TRBJ2-7; TRBD1 agrees at 8 bases. V lost 6 bases and J lost 2; bases outside the gene matches: 6. CDR1 is MNHNS and CDR2 is SASEGT in the germline V gene. The CDR3 totals 14 residues. CDR3 residues: CASRDRDVTYEQYF. The CDR3 DNA reads as TGTGCCAGCAGGGACAGGGATGTGACCTACGAGCAGTACTTC.

V gene TRBV28 combines with J gene TRBJ2-5, with 7 bases matching TRBD2. Near its end, the DNA agrees better with TRBJ2-7, so the J call may be wrong. The germline V gene has CDR1 MDHEN and CDR2 SYDVKM. The CDR3 spans 14 residues. The CDR3: CASRLAEYPYEQYF. CDR3 in DNA: TGTGCCAGTAGGCTAGCGGAGTACCCCTACGAGCAGTACTTC.